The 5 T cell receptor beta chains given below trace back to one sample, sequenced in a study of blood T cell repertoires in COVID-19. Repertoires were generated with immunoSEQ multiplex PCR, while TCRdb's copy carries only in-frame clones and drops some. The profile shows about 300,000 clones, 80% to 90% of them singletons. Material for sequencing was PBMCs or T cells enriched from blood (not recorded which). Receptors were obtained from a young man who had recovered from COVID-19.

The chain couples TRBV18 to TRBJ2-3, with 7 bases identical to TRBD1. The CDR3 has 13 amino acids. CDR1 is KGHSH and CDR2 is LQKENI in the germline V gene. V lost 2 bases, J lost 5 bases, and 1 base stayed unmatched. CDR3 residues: CASSPSGGDTQYF. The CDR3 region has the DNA TGTGCCAGCTCACCATCAGGGGGAGATACGCAGTATTTT.

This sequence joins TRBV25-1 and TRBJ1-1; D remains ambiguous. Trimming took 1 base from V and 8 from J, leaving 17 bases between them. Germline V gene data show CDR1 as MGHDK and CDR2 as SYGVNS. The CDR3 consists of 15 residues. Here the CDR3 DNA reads TGTGCCAGCAGTGAATTAATGGCGGCGGGAGGGGAAGCTTTCTTT. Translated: CASSELMAAGGEAFF.

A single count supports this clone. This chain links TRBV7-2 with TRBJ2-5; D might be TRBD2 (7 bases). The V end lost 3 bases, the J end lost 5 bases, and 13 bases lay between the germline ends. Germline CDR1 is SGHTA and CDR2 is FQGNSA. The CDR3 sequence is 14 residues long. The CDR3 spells CASSFGGGGETQYF. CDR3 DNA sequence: TGTGCCAGCAGCTTCGGCGGGGGCGGGGAGACCCAGTACTTC.

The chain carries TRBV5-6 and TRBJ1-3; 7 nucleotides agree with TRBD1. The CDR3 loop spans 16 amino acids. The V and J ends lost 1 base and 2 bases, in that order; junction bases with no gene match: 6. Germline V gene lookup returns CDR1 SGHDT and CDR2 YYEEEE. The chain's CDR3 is CASSLWTGITGNTIYF. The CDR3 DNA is TGTGCCAGCAGCTTGTGGACAGGAATAACTGGAAACACCATATATTTT.

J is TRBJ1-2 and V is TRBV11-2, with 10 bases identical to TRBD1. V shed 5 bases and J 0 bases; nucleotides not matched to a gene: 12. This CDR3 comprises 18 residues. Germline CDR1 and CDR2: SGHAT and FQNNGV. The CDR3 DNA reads TGTGCCAGCAGCCTCTACCCCTCCGGGACAGGGGCTAACTATGGCTACACCTTC. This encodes CASSLYPSGTGANYGYTF.